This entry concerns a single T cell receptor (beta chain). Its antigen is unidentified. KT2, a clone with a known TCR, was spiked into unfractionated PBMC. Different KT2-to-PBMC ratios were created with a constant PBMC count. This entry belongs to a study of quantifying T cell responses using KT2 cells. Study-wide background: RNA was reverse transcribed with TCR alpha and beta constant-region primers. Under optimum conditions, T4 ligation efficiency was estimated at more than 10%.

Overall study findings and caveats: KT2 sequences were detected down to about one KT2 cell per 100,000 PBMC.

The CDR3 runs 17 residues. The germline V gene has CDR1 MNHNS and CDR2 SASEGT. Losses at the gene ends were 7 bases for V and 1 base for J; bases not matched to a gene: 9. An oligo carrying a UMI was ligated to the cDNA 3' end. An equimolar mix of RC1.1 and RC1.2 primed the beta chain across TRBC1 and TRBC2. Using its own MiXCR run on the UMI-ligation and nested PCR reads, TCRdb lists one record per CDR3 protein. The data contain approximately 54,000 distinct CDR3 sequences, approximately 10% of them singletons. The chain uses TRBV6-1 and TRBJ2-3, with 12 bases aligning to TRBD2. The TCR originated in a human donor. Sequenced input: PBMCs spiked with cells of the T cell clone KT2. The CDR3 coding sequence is TGTGCCAGCACCGGGACTAGCGGGTGGAAGCGCACAGATACGCAGTATTTT. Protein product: CASTGTSGWKRTDTQYF.